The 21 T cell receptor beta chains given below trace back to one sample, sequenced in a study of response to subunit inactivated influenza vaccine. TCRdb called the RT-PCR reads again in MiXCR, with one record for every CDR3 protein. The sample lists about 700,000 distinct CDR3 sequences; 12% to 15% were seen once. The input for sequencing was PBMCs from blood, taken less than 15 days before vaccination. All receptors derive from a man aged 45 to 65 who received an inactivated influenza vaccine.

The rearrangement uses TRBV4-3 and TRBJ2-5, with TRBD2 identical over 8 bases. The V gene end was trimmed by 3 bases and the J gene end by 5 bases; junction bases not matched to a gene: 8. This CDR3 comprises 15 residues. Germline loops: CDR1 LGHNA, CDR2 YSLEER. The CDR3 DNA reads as TGCGCCAGCAGCCAGCACCTCGGGGGGGGTGAGACCCAGTACTTC. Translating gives CASSQHLGGGETQYF.

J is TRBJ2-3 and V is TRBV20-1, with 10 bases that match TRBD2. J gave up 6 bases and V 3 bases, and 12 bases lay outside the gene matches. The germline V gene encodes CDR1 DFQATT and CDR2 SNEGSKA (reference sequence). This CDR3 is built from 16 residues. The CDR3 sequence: CSASGASGGAADTQYF. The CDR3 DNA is TGCAGTGCTAGCGGGGCGAGCGGGGGGGCCGCCGATACGCAGTATTTT.

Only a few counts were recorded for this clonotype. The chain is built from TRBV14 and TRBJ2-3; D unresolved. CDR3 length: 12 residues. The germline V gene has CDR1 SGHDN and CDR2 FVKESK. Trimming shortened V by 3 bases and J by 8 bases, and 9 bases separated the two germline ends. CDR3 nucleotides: TGTGCCAGCAGCCAGGTATCTTCTACGCAGTATTTT. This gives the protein CASSQVSSTQYF.

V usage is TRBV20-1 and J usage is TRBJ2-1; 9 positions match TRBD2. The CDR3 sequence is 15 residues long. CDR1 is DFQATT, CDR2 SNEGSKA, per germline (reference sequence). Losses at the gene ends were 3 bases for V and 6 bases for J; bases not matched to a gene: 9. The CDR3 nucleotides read TGCAGTGCTAGTCTAGCGGGGATCGGGCTCAATGAGCAGTTCTTC. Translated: CSASLAGIGLNEQFF.

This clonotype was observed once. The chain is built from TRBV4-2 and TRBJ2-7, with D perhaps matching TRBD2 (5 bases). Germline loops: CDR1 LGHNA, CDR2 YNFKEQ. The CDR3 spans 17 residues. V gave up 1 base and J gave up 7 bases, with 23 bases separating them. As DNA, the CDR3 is TGTGCCAGCAGCCAAGGGGATGGCGTACAGACTACTGGAGAGCAGTACTTC. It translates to CASSQGDGVQTTGEQYF.

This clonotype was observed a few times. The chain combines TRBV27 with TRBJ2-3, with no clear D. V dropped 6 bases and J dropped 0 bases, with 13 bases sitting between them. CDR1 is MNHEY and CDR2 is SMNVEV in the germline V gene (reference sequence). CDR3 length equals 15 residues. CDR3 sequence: CASRRPTLSTDTQYF. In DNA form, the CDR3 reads TGTGCCAGCAGAAGACCCACCTTGAGCACAGATACGCAGTATTTT.

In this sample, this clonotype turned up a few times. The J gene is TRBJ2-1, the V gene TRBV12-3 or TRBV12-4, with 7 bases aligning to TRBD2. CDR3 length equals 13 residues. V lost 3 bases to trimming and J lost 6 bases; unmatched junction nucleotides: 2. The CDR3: CASSFSSGNEQFF. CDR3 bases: TGTGCCAGCAGTTTTTCTAGCGGCAATGAGCAGTTCTTC.

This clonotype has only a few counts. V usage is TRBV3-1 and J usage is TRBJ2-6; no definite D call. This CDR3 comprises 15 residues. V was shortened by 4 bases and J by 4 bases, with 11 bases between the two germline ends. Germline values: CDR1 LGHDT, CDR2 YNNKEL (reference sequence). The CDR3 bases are TGTGCCAGCAGCCCCAGAGATTCCGGGGCCAACGTCCTGACTTTC. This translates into CASSPRDSGANVLTF. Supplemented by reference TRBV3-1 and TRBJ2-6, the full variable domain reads DTAVSQTPKYLVTQMGNDKSIKCEQNLGHDTMYWYKQDSKKFLKIMFSYNNKELIINETVPNRFSPKSPDKAHLNLHINSLELGDSAVYFCASSPRDSGANVLTFGAGSRLTVL.

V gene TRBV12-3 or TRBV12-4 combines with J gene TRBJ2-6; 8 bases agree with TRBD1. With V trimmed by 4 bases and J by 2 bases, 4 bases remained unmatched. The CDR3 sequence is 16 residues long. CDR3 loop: CASSWGQVTGANVLTF. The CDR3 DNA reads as TGTGCCAGCAGTTGGGGACAGGTGACTGGGGCCAACGTCCTGACTTTC.

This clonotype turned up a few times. The CDR3 loop is CASSSGHGSGANVLTF. DNA for the CDR3: TGTGCCAGCAGCTCGGGCCATGGATCCGGGGCCAACGTCCTGACTTTC. The chain recombines TRBV7-6 with TRBJ2-6; D remains ambiguous. The CDR3 has 16 residues. V lost 4 bases, J lost 4 bases, and 14 bases lay in between. Germline CDR1 reads SGHVS; CDR2 reads FNYEAQ.

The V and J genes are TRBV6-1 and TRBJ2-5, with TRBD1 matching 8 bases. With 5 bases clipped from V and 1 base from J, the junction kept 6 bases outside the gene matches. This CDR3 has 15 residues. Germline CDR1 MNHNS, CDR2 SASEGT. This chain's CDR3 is CASSKNGQGQETQYF. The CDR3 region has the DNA TGTGCCAGCAGTAAAAATGGACAGGGCCAAGAGACCCAGTACTTC.

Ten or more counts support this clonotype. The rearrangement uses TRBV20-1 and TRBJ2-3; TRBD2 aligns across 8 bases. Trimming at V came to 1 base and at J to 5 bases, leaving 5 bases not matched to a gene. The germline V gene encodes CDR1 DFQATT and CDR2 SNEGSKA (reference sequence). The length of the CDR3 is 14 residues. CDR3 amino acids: CSARAGGALDTQYF. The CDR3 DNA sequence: TGCAGTGCTAGAGCCGGGGGGGCATTAGATACGCAGTATTTT.

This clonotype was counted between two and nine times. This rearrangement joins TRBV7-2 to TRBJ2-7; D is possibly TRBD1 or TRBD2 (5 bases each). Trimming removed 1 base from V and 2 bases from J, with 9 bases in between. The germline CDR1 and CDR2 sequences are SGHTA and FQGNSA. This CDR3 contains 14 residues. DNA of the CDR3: TGTGCCAGCAGCTTAGATCCGGGGCCCTACGAGCAGTACTTC. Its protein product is CASSLDPGPYEQYF.

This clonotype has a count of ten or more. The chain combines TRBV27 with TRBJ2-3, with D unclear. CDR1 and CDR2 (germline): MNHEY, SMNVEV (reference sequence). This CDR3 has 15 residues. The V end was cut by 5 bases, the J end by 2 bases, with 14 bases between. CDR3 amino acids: CASSPGLADTDTQYF. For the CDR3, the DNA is TGTGCCAGCAGTCCTGGCCTGGCAGACACAGATACGCAGTATTTT.

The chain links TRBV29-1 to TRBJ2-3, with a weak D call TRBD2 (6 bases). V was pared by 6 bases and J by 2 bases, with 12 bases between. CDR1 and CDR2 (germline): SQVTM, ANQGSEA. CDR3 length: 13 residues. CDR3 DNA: TGCAGCGTCCGGGAGATGCACACAGATACGCAGTATTTT. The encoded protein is CSVREMHTDTQYF.

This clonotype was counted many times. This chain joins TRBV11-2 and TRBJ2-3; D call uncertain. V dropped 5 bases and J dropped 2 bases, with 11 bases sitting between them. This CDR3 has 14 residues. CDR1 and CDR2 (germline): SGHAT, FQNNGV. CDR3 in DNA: TGTGCCAGCAGCCTAGGGCAGTTCACAGATACGCAGTATTTT. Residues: CASSLGQFTDTQYF.

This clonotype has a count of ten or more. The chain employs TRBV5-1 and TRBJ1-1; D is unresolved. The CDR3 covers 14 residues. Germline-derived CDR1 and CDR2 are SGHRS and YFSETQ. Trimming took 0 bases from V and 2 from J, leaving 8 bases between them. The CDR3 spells CASSLGHTNTEAFF. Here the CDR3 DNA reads TGCGCCAGCAGCTTGGGACACACTAACACTGAAGCTTTCTTT.

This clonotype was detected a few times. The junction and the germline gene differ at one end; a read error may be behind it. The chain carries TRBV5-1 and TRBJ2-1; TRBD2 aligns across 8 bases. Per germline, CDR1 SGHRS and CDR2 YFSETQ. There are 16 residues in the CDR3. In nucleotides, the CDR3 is TGCGCCAGCAGCTTGATGGCTAGCGGGTCCTTCAATGAGCAGTTCTTC. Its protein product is CASSLMASGSFNEQFF.

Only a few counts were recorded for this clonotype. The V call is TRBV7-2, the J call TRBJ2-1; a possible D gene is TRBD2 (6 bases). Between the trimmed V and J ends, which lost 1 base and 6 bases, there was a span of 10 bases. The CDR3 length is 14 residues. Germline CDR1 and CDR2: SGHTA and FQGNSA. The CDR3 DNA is TGTGCCAGCAGCTTAGTGGACGGGGGCAATGAGCAGTTCTTC. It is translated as CASSLVDGGNEQFF.

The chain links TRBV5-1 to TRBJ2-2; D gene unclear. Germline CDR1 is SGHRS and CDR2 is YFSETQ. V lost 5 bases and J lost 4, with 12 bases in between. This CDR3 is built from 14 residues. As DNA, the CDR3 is TGCGCCAGCAGATATTGGCGTTCCACCGGGGAGCTGTTTTTT. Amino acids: CASRYWRSTGELFF. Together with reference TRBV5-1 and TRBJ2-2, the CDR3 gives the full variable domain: KAGVTQTPRYLIKTRGQQVTLSCSPISGHRSVSWYQQTPGQGLQFLFEYFSETQRNKGNFPGRFSGRQFSNSRSEMNVSTLELGDSALYLCASRYWRSTGELFFGEGSRLTVL.

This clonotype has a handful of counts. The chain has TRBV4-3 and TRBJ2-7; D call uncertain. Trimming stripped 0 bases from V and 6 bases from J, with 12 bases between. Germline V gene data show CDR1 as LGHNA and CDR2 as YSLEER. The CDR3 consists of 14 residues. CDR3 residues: CASSQDSISGEQYF. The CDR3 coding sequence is TGCGCCAGCAGCCAAGATAGCATCTCGGGCGAGCAGTACTTC.